This T cell receptor (beta chain) was obtained from a study of cytomegalovirus exposure and HLA in healthy donors. PCR used 60 Vbeta primers and 13 Jbeta primers. Clones were read by immunoSEQ multiplex PCR, and TCRdb kept only the in-frame ones, dropping some. The data hold under 250,000 clones, with around 73% observed a single time. General study results and limits: Researchers reported that a few CMV-associated chains were confirmed in vitro as CMV antigen-specific.

This clone was picked up one time. What it recognizes is unknown. Germline V gives CDR1 SGHNT, CDR2 YYREEE (reference sequence). The CDR3 has 16 residues. Losses at the gene ends were 3 bases for V and 4 bases for J; bases not matched to a gene: 8. The chain has TRBV5-4 and TRBJ2-7; 12 bases map to TRBD2. The source of this sequence is a male donor in good health and CMV-seronegative. Sequencing was carried out using PBMCs. CDR3 sequence: CASSWVLAGGGYEQYF. The CDR3 nucleotides read TGTGCCAGCAGCTGGGTACTAGCGGGAGGTGGATACGAGCAGTACTTC.